This T cell receptor (beta chain) was recorded in a study of T-cell reconstitution after alpha-beta-depleted transplantation in children. Whole-study results and caveats: At around two months after transplant, the alpha-beta T cells were reportedly derived from several hundred expanded clones that came from non-depleted graft cells.

On this clonotype: No antigen is known for it.

Preparation of the TCRbeta library used unique molecular identifiers. TCRdb reprocessed the PCR reads via MiXCR and lists one record per CDR3 protein. This sample has about 470,000 distinct CDR3 sequences, with approximately 42% found just once. This receptor was taken from a girl aged 2-10 years with aplastic anemia, due to receive a stem cell transplant. The starting material was PBMCs, obtained before TCRalphabeta/CD19-depleted stem cell transplant.

Here the CDR3 reads CAISASSNSPLHF. The DNA for the CDR3 is TGTGCCATCAGTGCGTCTTCTAATTCACCCCTCCACTTT. The chain employs TRBV10-3 and TRBJ1-6; D unclear. Trimming took 4 bases from V and 6 from J, leaving 7 bases between them. This CDR3 is built from 13 residues. CDR1 and CDR2 (germline): ENHRY, SYGVKD.